This T cell receptor beta chain was obtained from a study of cytotoxic CD8 clonotypes in ibrutinib-treated CLL. This clone showed up just once. Trimming at V came to 4 bases and at J to 3 bases, leaving 15 bases not matched to a gene. There are 18 residues in the CDR3. CDR1 is MNHNS and CDR2 is SASEGT in the germline V gene. The sequencing depth, 1 in 200,000 to 1 in 1 million T cells, was the target. Sequenced by immunoSEQ multiplex PCR; TCRdb stores in-frame clones only, minus some. The sample records around 130,000 clones, around 80% being singletons. This chain links TRBV6-1 with TRBJ2-7, with TRBD2 matching 10 bases. This TCR came from a human donor with chronic lymphocytic leukemia. The specimen comprised PBMCs, sampled after 24 months of ibrutinib treatment. CDR3 in amino acids: CASSVMEPVASGGYEQYF. In nucleotides, the CDR3 is TGTGCCAGCAGTGTGATGGAGCCGGTGGCTAGCGGGGGCTACGAGCAGTACTTC.